This TCR beta chain was identified during a study of neoadjuvant nivolumab and ipilimumab in lung cancer. Study summary: The combination arm added day-1 ipilimumab 1 mg/kg to nivolumab 3 mg/kg on days 1, 15, 29.

This CDR3 has 14 amino acids. Germline-derived CDR1 and CDR2 are SGHRS and YFSETQ. Trimming cost V 0 bases and J 6 bases, with 11 bases left between them. Profiled with immunoSEQ multiplex PCR; TCRdb holds only in-frame clones, not every one. The sample records roughly 32,000 clones, more than 85% being singletons. The V and J genes are TRBV5-1 and TRBJ2-3; TRBD2 might be the D (6 bases). This TCR came from an adult with non-small cell lung cancer. The sample was peripheral blood, taken after neoadjuvant nivolumab, alone or with ipilimumab, at or shortly before surgery. Here the CDR3 reads CASSLGGRLDTQYF. The CDR3 region has the DNA TGCGCCAGCAGCTTGGGGGGGAGGTTGGATACGCAGTATTTT.